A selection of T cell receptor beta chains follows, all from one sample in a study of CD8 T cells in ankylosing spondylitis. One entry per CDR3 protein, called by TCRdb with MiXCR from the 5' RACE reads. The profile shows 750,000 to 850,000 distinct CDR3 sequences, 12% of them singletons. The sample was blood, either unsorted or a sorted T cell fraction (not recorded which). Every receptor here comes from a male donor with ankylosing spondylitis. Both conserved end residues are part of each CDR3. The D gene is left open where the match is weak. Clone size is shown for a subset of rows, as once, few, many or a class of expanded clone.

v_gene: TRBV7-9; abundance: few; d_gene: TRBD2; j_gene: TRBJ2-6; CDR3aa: CASSLTAGDMGVLTF; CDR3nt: TGTGCCAGCAGCTTAACAGCGGGGGATATGGGCGTCCTGACTTTC
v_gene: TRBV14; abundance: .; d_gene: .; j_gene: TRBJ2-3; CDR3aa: CASSSFDPRVRTDTQYF; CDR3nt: TGTGCCAGCAGCTCGTTCGACCCCAGGGTACGCACAGATACGCAGTATTTT
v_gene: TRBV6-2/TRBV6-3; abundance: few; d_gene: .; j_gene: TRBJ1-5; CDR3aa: CASSPPGGDPDSNQPQHF; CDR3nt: TGTGCCAGCAGTCCGCCGGGTGGGGATCCGGATAGCAATCAGCCCCAGCATTTT
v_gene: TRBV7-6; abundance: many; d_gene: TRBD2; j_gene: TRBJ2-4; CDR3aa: CASSAGLAGLAKNIQYF; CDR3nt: TGTGCCAGCAGCGCGGGACTAGCGGGATTAGCCAAAAACATTCAGTACTTC
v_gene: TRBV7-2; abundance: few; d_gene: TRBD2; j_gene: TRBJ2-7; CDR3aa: CASSIGLAGGPEQYF; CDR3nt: TGTGCCAGCAGCATTGGACTAGCGGGAGGGCCCGAGCAGTACTTC
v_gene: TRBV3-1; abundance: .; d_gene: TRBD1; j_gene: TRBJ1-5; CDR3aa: CACCLGRGRTLSNNQPQHF; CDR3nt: TGTGCCTGCTGTTTAGGAAGGGGGCGGACCCTCTCCAACAATCAGCCCCAGCATTTT
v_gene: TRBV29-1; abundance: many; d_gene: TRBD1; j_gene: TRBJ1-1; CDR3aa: CSVVGTGLTEAFF; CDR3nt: TGCAGCGTTGTGGGGACAGGGCTAACTGAAGCTTTCTTT
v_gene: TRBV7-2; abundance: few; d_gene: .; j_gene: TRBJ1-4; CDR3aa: CASSRVLRDNEKLFF; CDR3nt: TGTGCCAGCAGCCGGGTACTTAGGGATAATGAAAAACTGTTTTTT
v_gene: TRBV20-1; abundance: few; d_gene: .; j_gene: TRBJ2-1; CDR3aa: CSARDIAKYNEQFF; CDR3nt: TGCAGTGCTAGAGATATTGCCAAGTACAATGAGCAGTTCTTC
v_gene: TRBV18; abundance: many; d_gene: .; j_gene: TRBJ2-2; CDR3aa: CASSPNSWVFNTGELFF; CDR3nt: TGTGCCAGCTCACCGAACTCTTGGGTTTTCAACACCGGGGAGCTGTTTTTT
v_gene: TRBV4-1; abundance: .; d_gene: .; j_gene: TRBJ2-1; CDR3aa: CASSQGTSHEQFF; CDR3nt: TGCGCCAGCAGCCAAGGGACGAGCCATGAGCAGTTCTTC
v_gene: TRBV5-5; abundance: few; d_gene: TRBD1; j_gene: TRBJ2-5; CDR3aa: CASSSPTGLETQYF; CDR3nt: TGTGCCAGCAGCAGCCCGACAGGGCTGGAGACCCAGTACTTC
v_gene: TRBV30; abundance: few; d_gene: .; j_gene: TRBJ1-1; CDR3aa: CAWKQENQNTEAFF; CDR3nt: TGTGCCTGGAAACAGGAGAACCAGAACACTGAAGCTTTCTTT
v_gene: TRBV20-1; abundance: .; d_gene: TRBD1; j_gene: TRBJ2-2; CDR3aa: CSAKPPLGQGLFTGELFF; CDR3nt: TGCAGTGCTAAACCGCCCCTTGGACAGGGATTATTCACCGGGGAGCTGTTTTTT
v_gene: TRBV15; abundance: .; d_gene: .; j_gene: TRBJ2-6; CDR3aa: CATSRGPTSSGANVLTF; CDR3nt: TGTGCCACCAGCAGAGGTCCGACGAGCTCTGGGGCCAACGTCCTGACTTTC
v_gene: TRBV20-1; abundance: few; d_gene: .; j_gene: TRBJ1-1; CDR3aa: CSARDRTTEAFF; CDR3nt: TGCAGTGCTAGAGACAGGACAACTGAAGCTTTCTTT
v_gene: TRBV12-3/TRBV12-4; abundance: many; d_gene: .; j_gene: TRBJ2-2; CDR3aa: CASGGGTENTGELFF; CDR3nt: TGTGCCAGTGGGGGCGGGACAGAGAACACCGGGGAGCTGTTTTTT
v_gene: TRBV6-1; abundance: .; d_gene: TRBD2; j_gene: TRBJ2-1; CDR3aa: CASSRGAGGRSYNEQFF; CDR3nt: TGTGCCAGCAGTAGGGGGGCGGGGGGACGCTCCTACAATGAGCAGTTCTTC
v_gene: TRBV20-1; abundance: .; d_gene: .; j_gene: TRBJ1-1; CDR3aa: CSAPLRLNTEAFF; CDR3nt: TGCAGTGCTCCACTCAGGTTGAACACTGAAGCTTTCTTT
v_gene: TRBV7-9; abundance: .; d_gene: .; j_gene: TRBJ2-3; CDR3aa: CASSYWTATDTQYF; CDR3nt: TGTGCCAGCAGCTATTGGACAGCCACAGATACGCAGTATTTT
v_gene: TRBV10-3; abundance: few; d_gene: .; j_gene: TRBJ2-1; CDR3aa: CAISESGQMGQQFF; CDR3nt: TGTGCCATCAGTGAGTCGGGACAAATGGGGCAACAGTTCTTC
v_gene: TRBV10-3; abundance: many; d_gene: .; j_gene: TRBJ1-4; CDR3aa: CAISDTGLEKLFF; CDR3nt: TGTGCCATCAGTGATACAGGGCTAGAAAAACTGTTTTTT
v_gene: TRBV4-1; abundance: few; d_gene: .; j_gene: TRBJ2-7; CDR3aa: CASRGQGYEQYF; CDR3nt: TGCGCCAGCAGGGGGCAAGGATACGAGCAGTACTTC
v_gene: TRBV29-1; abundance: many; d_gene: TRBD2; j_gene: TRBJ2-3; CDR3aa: CSVELREAVTDTQYF; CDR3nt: TGCAGCGTTGAACTGCGGGAGGCCGTCACAGATACGCAGTATTTT
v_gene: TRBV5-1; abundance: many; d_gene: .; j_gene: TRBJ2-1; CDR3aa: CASSSTANLGYEQFF; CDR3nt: TGCGCCAGCAGCTCGACAGCGAACCTGGGGTATGAGCAGTTCTTC